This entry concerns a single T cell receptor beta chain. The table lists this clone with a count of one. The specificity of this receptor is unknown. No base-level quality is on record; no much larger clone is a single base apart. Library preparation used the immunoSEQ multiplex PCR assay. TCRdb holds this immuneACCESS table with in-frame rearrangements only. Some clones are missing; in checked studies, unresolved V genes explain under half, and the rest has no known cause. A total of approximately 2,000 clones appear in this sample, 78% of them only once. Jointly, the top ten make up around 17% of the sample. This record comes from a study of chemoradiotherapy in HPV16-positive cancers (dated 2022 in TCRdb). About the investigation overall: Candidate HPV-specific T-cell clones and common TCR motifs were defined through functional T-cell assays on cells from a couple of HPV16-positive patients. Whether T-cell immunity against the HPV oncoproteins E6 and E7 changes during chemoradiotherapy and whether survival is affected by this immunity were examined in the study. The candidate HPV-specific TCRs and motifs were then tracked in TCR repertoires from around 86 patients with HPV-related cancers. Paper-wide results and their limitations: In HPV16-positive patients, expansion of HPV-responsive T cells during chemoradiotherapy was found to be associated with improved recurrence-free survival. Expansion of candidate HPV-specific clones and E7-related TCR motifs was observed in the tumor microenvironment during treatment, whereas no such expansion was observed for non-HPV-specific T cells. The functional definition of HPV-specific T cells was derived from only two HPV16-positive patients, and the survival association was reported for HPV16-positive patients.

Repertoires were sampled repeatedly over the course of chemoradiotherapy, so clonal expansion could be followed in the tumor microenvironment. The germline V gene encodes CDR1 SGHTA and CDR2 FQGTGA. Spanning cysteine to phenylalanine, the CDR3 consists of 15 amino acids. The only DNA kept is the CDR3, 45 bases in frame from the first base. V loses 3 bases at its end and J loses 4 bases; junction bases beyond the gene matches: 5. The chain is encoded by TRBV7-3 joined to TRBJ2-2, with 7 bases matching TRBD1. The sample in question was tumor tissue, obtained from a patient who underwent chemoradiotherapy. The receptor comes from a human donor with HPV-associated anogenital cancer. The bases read TGTGCCAGCAGCTTGACAGGGACGGGCACCGGGGAGCTGTTTTTT. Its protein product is CASSLTGTGTGELFF.